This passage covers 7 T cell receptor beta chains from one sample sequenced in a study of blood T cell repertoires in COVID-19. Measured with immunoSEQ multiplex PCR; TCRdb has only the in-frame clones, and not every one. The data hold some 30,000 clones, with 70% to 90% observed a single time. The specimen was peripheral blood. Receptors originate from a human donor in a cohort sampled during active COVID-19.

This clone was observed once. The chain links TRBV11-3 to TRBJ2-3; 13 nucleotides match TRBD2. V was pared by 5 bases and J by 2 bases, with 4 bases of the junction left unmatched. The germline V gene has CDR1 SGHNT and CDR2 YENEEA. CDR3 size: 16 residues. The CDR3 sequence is CASSPGTSGATDTQYF. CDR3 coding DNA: TGTGCCAGCAGCCCAGGGACTAGCGGGGCCACAGATACGCAGTATTTT.

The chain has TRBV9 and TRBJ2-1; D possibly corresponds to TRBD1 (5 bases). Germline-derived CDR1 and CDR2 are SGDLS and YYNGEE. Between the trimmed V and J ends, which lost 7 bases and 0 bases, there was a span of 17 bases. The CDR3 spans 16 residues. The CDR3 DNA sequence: TGTGCCAGCGGCCGACAGATTCTTAGCTCCTACAATGAGCAGTTCTTC. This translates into CASGRQILSSYNEQFF.

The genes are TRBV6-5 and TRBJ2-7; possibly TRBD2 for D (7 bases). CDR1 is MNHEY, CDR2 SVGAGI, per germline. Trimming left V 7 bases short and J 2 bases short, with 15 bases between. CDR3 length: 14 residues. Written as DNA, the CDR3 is TGTGCCAGCATAAAAGGGGGGGTAGCCTACGAGCAGTACTTC. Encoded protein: CASIKGGVAYEQYF.

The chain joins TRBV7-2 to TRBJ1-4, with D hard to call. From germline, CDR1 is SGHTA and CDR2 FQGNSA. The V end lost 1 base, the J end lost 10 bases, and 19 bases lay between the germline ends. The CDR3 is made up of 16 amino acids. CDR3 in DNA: TGTGCCAGCAGCTTAGAAGGCGACCTCCGGCCGGGAAAACTGTTTTTT. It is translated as CASSLEGDLRPGKLFF.

DNA of the CDR3: TGTGCCAGCAGCTTAAGGGGGGAGGGTCTCAATTCACCCCTCCACTTT. As protein: CASSLRGEGLNSPLHF. This chain uses TRBV7-2 with TRBJ1-6; maybe TRBD1 (6 bases). This CDR3 is 16 amino acids long. V was pared by 2 bases and J by 7 bases, with 15 bases between. Germline CDR1 is SGHTA and CDR2 is FQGNSA. The full variable domain, in which reference TRBV7-2 and TRBJ1-6 provide the parts outside the CDR3, is GAGVSQSPSNKVTEKGKDVELRCDPISGHTALYWYRQSLGQGLEFLIYFQGNSAPDKSGLPSDRFSAERTGGSVSTLTIQRTQQEDSAVYLCASSLRGEGLNSPLHFGNGTRLTVT.

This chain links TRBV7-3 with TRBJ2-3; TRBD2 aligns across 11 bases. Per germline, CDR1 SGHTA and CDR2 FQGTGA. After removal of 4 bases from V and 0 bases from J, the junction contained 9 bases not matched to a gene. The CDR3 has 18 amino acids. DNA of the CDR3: TGTGCCAGCAGCTCCTTGGGGAGACTAGCGGGGAGCACAGATACGCAGTATTTT. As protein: CASSSLGRLAGSTDTQYF.

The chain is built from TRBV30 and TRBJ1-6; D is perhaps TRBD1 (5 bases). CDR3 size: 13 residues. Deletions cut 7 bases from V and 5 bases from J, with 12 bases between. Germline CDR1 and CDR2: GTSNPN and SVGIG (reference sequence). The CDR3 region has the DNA TGTGCCTATCAAGCGACAGATAATTCACCCCTCCACTTT. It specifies CAYQATDNSPLHF.